This T cell receptor (beta chain) came from a study of T cell responses to AZD1222 COVID-19 vaccine. Study-level points and caveats: Only a handful of AZD1222 recipients tested seropositive at baseline.

The table came from immunoSEQ multiplex PCR; TCRdb's copy has only in-frame clones and leaves some out. The table has more than 70,000 clones, less than 95% seen once; the top ten hold about 3%. Turning to this clone: Its antigen is undetermined.

The specimen was peripheral blood, collected 28 days after the second AZD1222 dose. The TCR was taken from an adult who received the AZD1222 COVID-19 vaccine.

The CDR3 here is CASSLSDPFRGTRSSYEQYF. Here the CDR3 DNA reads TGTGCCAGCAGTTTATCGGACCCCTTCCGCGGGACTAGAAGTTCCTACGAGCAGTACTTC. The chain links TRBV27 to TRBJ2-7; 8 positions agree with TRBD2. Germline V CDR1 and CDR2: MNHEY, SMNVEV (reference sequence). Trimming at V came to 0 bases and at J to 1 base, leaving 17 bases not matched to a gene. The CDR3 totals 20 residues.